A selection of T cell receptor beta chains follows, all from one sample in a study of beta chain features in type 1 diabetes. Here immunoSEQ multiplex PCR was the method, and the copy in TCRdb shows in-frame clones only, minus some. The top ten clones hold roughly 0.035% of a sample with 350,000 to 450,000 clones, about 15% of them seen once. Sequencing input: naive CD4+ T cells from blood. The receptors derive from a young man in good health. The CDR3 runs from the conserved cysteine through the conserved F or W. D genes are given only for firm matches. A clone size is listed for some rows: how often the clone was seen (once, few, many), or a class if it is expanded.

clone_size	v_call	j_call	d_call	cdr3_nt	cdr3_aa
NA	TRBV5-1	TRBJ2-5	TRBD2	TGCGCCAGCAGCTTGCGGCCAGCGGGGCAAGAGACCCAGTACTTC	CASSLRPAGQETQYF
NA	TRBV25-1	TRBJ2-7	TRBD2	TGTGCCAGCAGTGAATCCGGGGGGTCCTCCTACGAGCAGTACTTC	CASSESGGSSYEQYF
NA	TRBV15	TRBJ2-3	NA	TGTGCCACCAGCAGAGGCCCTCTAGCGAACACAGATACGCAGTATTTT	CATSRGPLANTDTQYF
NA	TRBV5-1	TRBJ2-2	TRBD1	TGCGCCAGCAGCTTGACCGGAGGCGGGACAGGGAACACCGGGGAGCTGTTTTTT	CASSLTGGGTGNTGELFF
few	TRBV11-2	TRBJ2-5	TRBD2	TGTGCCAGCAGCTCGGGACTAGCGGCAGAGACCCAGTACTTC	CASSSGLAAETQYF
NA	TRBV5-1	TRBJ1-1	NA	TGCGCCAGCAGCTTGGATATACAGAAGAACACTGAAGCTTTCTTT	CASSLDIQKNTEAFF
NA	TRBV4-1	TRBJ2-1	NA	TGCGCCAGCAGCCAAGAACCAGCGGCCAATAGGTTCTTC	CASSQEPAANRFF
NA	TRBV7-2	TRBJ1-5	NA	TGTGCCAGCGGGGCCAGGAGGGATCAGCCCCAGCATTTT	CASGARRDQPQHF
NA	TRBV7-2	TRBJ2-2	TRBD2	TGTGCCAGCAGCCAGGGACTAGCGGGAGCCGGGGAGCTGTTTTTT	CASSQGLAGAGELFF
many	TRBV25-1	TRBJ2-1	NA	TGTGCCAGCAGTGAATCCGGGGACCGCGAGCAGTTCTTC	CASSESGDREQFF
few	TRBV7-2	TRBJ2-1	TRBD2	TGTGCCAGCAGCGGGACTAGCGGGAGCCTCTCCTACAATGAGCAGTTCTTC	CASSGTSGSLSYNEQFF
many	TRBV25-1	TRBJ2-3	NA	TGTGCCAGCAGTGAATGGGGCTACACAGATACGCAGTATTTT	CASSEWGYTDTQYF
NA	TRBV29-1	TRBJ2-1	TRBD2	TGCAGCGCCCGACCCCAACGGGGCGGGGGTACCTACAATGAGCAGTTCTTC	CSARPQRGGGTYNEQFF
few	TRBV6-5	TRBJ1-2	TRBD1	TGTGCCAGCAGTCGGACAGGGAGCTATGGCTACACCTTC	CASSRTGSYGYTF